The T cell receptor beta chain under discussion was sequenced for a study of blood T cell repertoires in COVID-19. The CDR3 length is 15 residues. Trimming cost V 6 bases and J 3 bases; bases outside gene matches: 5. Germline V gene sequence: CDR1 LNHDA, CDR2 SQIVND (reference sequence). Clones were read by immunoSEQ multiplex PCR, and TCRdb kept only the in-frame ones, dropping some. The repertoire includes approximately 150,000 clones, approximately 90% of them detected once, and roughly 2.5% sits in the top ten. This receptor was obtained from a human donor with COVID-19, enrolled during active disease. The donor label of this sample is uncertain. The sample consisted of peripheral blood. This chain uses TRBV19 with TRBJ2-1; 10 nucleotides match TRBD2. This chain's CDR3 is CASRLLAGSYNEQFF. CDR3 nucleotide sequence: TGTGCCAGTAGGCTACTAGCGGGGAGCTACAATGAGCAGTTCTTC.